This is a list of T cell receptor beta chains from one sample in a study of beta chain features in type 1 diabetes. Assay used: immunoSEQ multiplex PCR; TCRdb lists only in-frame clones, some missing. The sample yields roughly 51,000 clones, about 50% seen once. The sample taken for sequencing was Tregs from blood. These receptors were taken from a middle-aged woman with type 1 diabetes. The CDR3 runs from the conserved cysteine through the conserved F or W. Fields, in order: V gene, clone size, D gene, J gene, CDR3 protein, CDR3 DNA. A D gene is named only where the DNA matches it firmly. Rows may omit the clone size; those that give it use once, few, many or a size class.

v_gene: TRBV6-1; abundance: few; d_gene: NA; j_gene: TRBJ2-1; CDR3aa: CAGTSRAGTYNEQFF; CDR3nt: TGTGCCGGAACCTCGAGGGCGGGGACCTACAATGAGCAGTTCTTC
v_gene: TRBV5-4; abundance: few; d_gene: NA; j_gene: TRBJ2-1; CDR3aa: CASNARGAGDEQFF; CDR3nt: TGTGCCAGCAACGCTCGGGGGGCCGGCGATGAGCAGTTCTTC
v_gene: TRBV5-1; abundance: few; d_gene: NA; j_gene: TRBJ1-2; CDR3aa: CASSLGPTMPSGGYTF; CDR3nt: TGCGCCAGCAGCTTGGGTCCGACAATGCCAAGTGGTGGCTACACCTTC
v_gene: TRBV5-1; abundance: NA; d_gene: NA; j_gene: TRBJ1-1; CDR3aa: CASSLSAGARTEAFF; CDR3nt: TGCGCCAGCAGCTTGTCGGCAGGGGCGAGGACTGAAGCTTTCTTT
v_gene: TRBV5-1; abundance: few; d_gene: NA; j_gene: TRBJ1-4; CDR3aa: CASSLGPGNEKLFF; CDR3nt: TGCGCCAGCAGCTTGGGGCCAGGGAATGAAAAACTGTTTTTT
v_gene: TRBV9; abundance: NA; d_gene: TRBD1; j_gene: TRBJ2-7; CDR3aa: CASSTLGQGEGEQYF; CDR3nt: TGTGCCAGCAGCACCCTTGGACAGGGGGAAGGCGAGCAGTACTTC
v_gene: TRBV19; abundance: NA; d_gene: NA; j_gene: TRBJ1-1; CDR3aa: CASRPARGTTNSMNTEAFF; CDR3nt: TGTGCCAGTAGACCCGCCCGGGGGACGACAAATTCCATGAACACTGAAGCTTTCTTT
v_gene: TRBV6-5; abundance: NA; d_gene: NA; j_gene: TRBJ1-2; CDR3aa: CASSYSAVRANYGYTF; CDR3nt: TGTGCCAGCAGTTACTCGGCCGTGAGGGCTAACTATGGCTACACCTTC
v_gene: TRBV7-2; abundance: NA; d_gene: NA; j_gene: TRBJ2-4; CDR3aa: CASSFEGGYYF; CDR3nt: TGTGCCAGCAGCTTTGAGGGCGGATACTACTTC
v_gene: TRBV2; abundance: NA; d_gene: NA; j_gene: TRBJ2-5; CDR3aa: CASSEPARETQYF; CDR3nt: TGTGCCAGCAGTGAACCCGCGAGGGAGACCCAGTACTTC
v_gene: TRBV28; abundance: few; d_gene: TRBD2; j_gene: TRBJ2-7; CDR3aa: CASGSGRRYEQYF; CDR3nt: TGTGCCAGCGGAAGCGGGAGAAGGTACGAGCAGTACTTC
v_gene: TRBV28; abundance: NA; d_gene: NA; j_gene: TRBJ2-1; CDR3aa: CATGNEQFF; CDR3nt: TGTGCCACAGGGAATGAGCAGTTCTTC
v_gene: TRBV7-2; abundance: many; d_gene: NA; j_gene: TRBJ2-5; CDR3aa: CASSLVRQEVGQETQYF; CDR3nt: TGTGCCAGCAGCTTAGTCCGGCAGGAGGTGGGTCAAGAGACCCAGTACTTC